This TCR beta chain was found in a study of OX40 agonist ivuxolimab in advanced cancers. Study-wide points: In general, CD8+ T cells held more expanded clones than CD4+ did, on average.

In the case of this clone: Its antigen is unknown.

Repertoires were generated with immunoSEQ multiplex PCR, while TCRdb's copy carries only in-frame clones and drops some. In the table there are roughly 70,000 clones, around 82% of which are singletons. This receptor was obtained from an adult with an advanced solid tumor such as melanoma, head and neck, liver or kidney cancer. Sequences were derived from CD4+ or CD8+ T cells sorted from blood, sampled in a trial of the OX40 agonist ivuxolimab.

In DNA, the CDR3 is TGTGCCAGCAGCGCCACAGCGAACACTGAAGCTTTCTTT. It codes for CASSATANTEAFF. V gene TRBV7-9 combines with J gene TRBJ1-1; no clear D gene. Trimming left V 5 bases short and J 1 base short, with 8 bases between. CDR1 is SEHNR, CDR2 FQNEAQ, per germline (reference sequence). The CDR3 spans 13 residues.